This TCR beta chain appears in the sequencing data of a study of control samples from healthy donors and cancer patients. This clone was seen a single time. The protocol was immunoSEQ multiplex PCR, while the TCRdb copy is restricted to in-frame clones and leaves out a portion. Of under 200,000 clones detected, about 94% appear once; the ten largest clones hold about 9.3%. This CDR3 contains 15 residues. V lost 2 bases and J lost 10, with 15 bases in between. Germline lookup yields CDR1 LGHDT and CDR2 YNNKEL (reference sequence). Sequenced input: blood. The chain couples TRBV3-1 (or the pseudogene TRBV3-2) to TRBJ1-6, with D tentatively TRBD1 (5 bases). The source is a woman aged 40 to 55 in good health. CDR3 sequence: CASSQQGLGDSPLHF. CDR3 coding DNA: TGTGCCAGCAGCCAACAGGGCTTAGGGGACTCACCCCTCCACTTT.